This T cell receptor (beta chain) appears in the sequencing data of a study of graft-versus-host responses after intestinal transplantation. Across the whole study: Induction with anti-thymocyte globulin, then tacrolimus and steroids for around three years, was given to all recipients.

CDR3 size: 15 residues. V was shortened by 0 bases and J by 1 base, with 7 bases between the two germline ends. Looked up from germline, CDR1 is SGDLS and CDR2 is YYNGEE. The protocol was immunoSEQ multiplex PCR, while the TCRdb copy is restricted to in-frame clones and leaves out a portion. This sample carries 80,000 to 100,000 clones, 70% to 90% of them seen once, and the ten largest clones take under 0.4%. Study conclusions and caveats: Allografts from individuals with graft-donor T cell macrochimerism displayed high graft-versus-host to host-versus-graft clonal ratios. Researchers found GvH clones in recipient marrow, and some showed up first in ileum or blood.

In regard to this clone: The antigen is unknown.

Sequenced material: unstimulated CD4+ T cells sorted from spleen or lymph node cells, taken before intestinal transplant. The TCR comes from a human donor who received an intestinal transplant. The chain employs TRBV9 and TRBJ2-2, with TRBD1 as a possible D gene (5 bases). CDR3: CASSVGGLNTGELFF. In DNA form, the CDR3 reads TGTGCCAGCAGCGTAGGGGGCTTGAACACCGGGGAGCTGTTTTTT.